This T cell receptor beta chain was captured by sequencing in a study of shared clonotypes between healthy human individuals (TCRdb year 2020). Turning to the overall study: The cohort comprised a couple of women and a few men aged 18 to 49 years. For each donor, CD4 naive and CD4 memory were each run on three plates, CD8 naive on two plates, and CD8 memory on one plate. To estimate repertoire size and how much clonotypes are shared between individuals, the study performed deep sequencing of blood TCR repertoires from five healthy adults. Libraries were prepared and TCR repertoires were sequenced by different laboratories using diverse techniques, in order to increase sequencing depth and limit assay-specific biases. Per donor, leukapheresis produced somewhere between about 0.94 and 10 billion PBMCs.

Using the deep immunoSEQ assay, TCR CDR3 regions were amplified from genomic DNA by multiplex PCR. Extracted genomic DNA from each cell subset was distributed evenly across all wells of several immunoSEQ 96-well plates, and each plate was treated as a replicate. For sorted subsets, roughly 200 ng of genomic DNA, equivalent to tens of thousands of T cell genomes, went into each replicate PCR. Purified libraries were quantified with a Qubit 3.0 fluorometer, sized on a Bioanalyzer 2100, and re-quantified with the KAPA Library Quantification kit. Every immunoSEQ 96-well plate was sequenced on a separate single-read 150-cycle Illumina NextSeq 550 flow cell. As for the original processing: The immunoSEQ output contained only junctional sequences without quality scores, so filtering could not match that applied to full-length reads. Sequences were annotated with PyIR, a Python wrapper for IgBLAST v1.9, using IMGT germline references to assign V/J genes and CDR3. Reads were filtered out if the reads had weak V/J assignments (E-value above 1e-6), no CDR3, stop codons, out-of-frame junctions, or ambiguous translated residues. V3J clonotypes were defined by identical inferred V gene, J gene, and CDR3 amino acid sequence. The percentage overlap between two repertoires was calculated by dividing the number of shared unique clonotypes by the size of the smaller repertoire. Three approaches were used to assess repertoire richness: RTK rarefaction, the Chao1 estimator, and Recon v2.1 estimates of unobserved clonotypes. Generation probabilities were computed with OLGA for all TCRbeta clonotypes obtained by the gDNA method from four donors. TCRdb carries this immuneACCESS record with in-frame sequences only. Its versions omit some clonotypes, under half of them owing to an unresolved V gene in the studies checked, with the rest unexplained. The V and J calls and the clone size are those of that table, but D and trimming were determined from the DNA. Counted in this sample were fewer than 1 million clones; approximately 97% of them appeared once. The top ten clonotypes cover about 0.21% of the sample.

CD8 naive samples were CD45RO-negative cells positively selected for CCR7, giving a CD45RA+CCR7+ population that excluded TemRA cells. The donors were healthy, HIV-negative adults with no recently reported acute infections or vaccinations. Every donor was a Caucasian adult residing in Nashville, Tennessee, USA. After blood collection by leukapheresis, PBMCs were isolated using Ficoll-Histopaque density gradient centrifugation and then cryopreserved in the vapor phase of liquid nitrogen. Analytical flow cytometry was used to check the purity and quantity of each magnetically sorted T cell population. From each sorted fraction, genomic DNA was isolated and quantified by UV absorbance on a Nanodrop 2000c. A note on this clone: This clone's antigen is unknown. Within one base of it there is no much larger clone, and no base qualities were kept.

Points the paper makes about the study in general: Estimated clonotype richness was generally larger for naive than for memory subsets. Even with the large sequencing depth, rarefaction of the sorted-subset datasets indicated that sequencing was incomplete. The genetic and exposure-history diversity represented was limited by the small number of donors. Clonotypes shared by all four sorted-subset donors showed higher generation probabilities than non-shared clonotypes. Sampling was restricted to blood, and TCR repertoires in tissue are likely to differ from TCR repertoires in blood. Based on pairwise subsampling, the degree of clonotype sharing among donors was expected to be affected by sequencing depth. Sharing across a few donors was observed for around 5% of naive CD4, about 3.2% of naive CD8, 2.3% of memory CD4, and around 0.4% of memory CD8 clonotypes.

The CDR3 spans 14 residues, from the cysteine through the phenylalanine. Just the 42-base CDR3 DNA is kept, in frame starting at base 1. Germline trimming amounts to 7 bases on V and 3 bases on J, with 8 as the count of junction bases outside the gene matches. The CDR1 and CDR2 encoded by the germline V gene are MDHEN and SYDVKM. Recombination linked TRBV28 to TRBJ1-1; the junction holds 7 bases that match TRBD1. The sequenced material came from naive CD8+ T cells sorted from blood. The cell subset or site label here, explained by the study, means: CD45RA+CCR7+. This clonotype originated in a man between 25 and 39 years old in good health. The DNA sequence is given as TGTGCCAGCATCCTACAGGGGACATACACTGAAGCTTTCTTT. Its product reads: CASILQGTYTEAFF.